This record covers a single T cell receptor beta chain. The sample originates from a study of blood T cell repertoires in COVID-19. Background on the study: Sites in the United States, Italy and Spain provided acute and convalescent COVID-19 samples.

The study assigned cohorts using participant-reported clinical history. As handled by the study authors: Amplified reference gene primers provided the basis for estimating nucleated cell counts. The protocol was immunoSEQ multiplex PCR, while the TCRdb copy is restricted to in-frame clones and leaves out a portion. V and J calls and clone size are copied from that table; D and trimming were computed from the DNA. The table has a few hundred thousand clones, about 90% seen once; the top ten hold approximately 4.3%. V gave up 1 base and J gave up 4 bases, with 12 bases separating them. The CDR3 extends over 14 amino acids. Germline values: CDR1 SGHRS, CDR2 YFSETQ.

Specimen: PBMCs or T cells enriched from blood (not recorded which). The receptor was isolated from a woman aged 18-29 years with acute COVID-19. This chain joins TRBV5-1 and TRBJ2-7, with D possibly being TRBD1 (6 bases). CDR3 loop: CASSLTGKRYEQYF. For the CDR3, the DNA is TGCGCCAGCAGCTTGACAGGGAAGAGGTACGAGCAGTACTTC.